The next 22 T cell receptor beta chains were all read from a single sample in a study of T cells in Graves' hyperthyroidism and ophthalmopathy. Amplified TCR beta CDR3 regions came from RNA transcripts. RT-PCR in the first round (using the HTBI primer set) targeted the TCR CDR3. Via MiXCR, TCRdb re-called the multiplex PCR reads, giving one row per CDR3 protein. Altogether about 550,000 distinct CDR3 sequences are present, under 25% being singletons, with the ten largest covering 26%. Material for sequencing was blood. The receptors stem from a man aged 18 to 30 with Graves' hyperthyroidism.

In nucleotides, the CDR3 is TGTGCCAGCAGTTTGACAGGCCGGAACTATGGCTACACCTTC. It codes for CASSLTGRNYGYTF. This chain joins TRBV12-3 or TRBV12-4 and TRBJ1-2, with D perhaps matching TRBD1 (6 bases). Trimming cost V 3 bases and J 2 bases, with 10 bases left between them. CDR3 length: 14 residues.

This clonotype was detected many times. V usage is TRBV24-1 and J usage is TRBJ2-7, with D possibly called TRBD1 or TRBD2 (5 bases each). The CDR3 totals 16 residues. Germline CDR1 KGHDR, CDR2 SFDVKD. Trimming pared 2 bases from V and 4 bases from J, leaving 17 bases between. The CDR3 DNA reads TGTGCCACCAGTGATTCGGGTCGGGACGTTTGGTACGAGCAGTACTTC. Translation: CATSDSGRDVWYEQYF.

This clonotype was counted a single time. CDR3 amino acids: CASSLQSRQSLNYGYTF. Here the CDR3 DNA reads TGTGCCAGCAGTTTGCAATCCAGACAGTCCCTTAACTATGGCTACACCTTC. V usage is TRBV28 and J usage is TRBJ1-2, with D possibly TRBD1 on 5 matching bases. The CDR3 extends over 17 amino acids. The V gene lost 3 bases and the J gene lost 1 base, with 18 bases spanning the gap. The germline V gene encodes CDR1 MDHEN and CDR2 SYDVKM.

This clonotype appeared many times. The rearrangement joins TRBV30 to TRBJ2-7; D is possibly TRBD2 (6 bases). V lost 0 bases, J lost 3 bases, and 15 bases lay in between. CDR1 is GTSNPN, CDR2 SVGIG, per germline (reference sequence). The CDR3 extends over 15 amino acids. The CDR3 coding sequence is TGTGCCTGGAGTGTTCCTGGGCAGGGAGGCTACGAGCAGTACTTC. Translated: CAWSVPGQGGYEQYF. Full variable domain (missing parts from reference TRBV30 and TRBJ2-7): SQTIHQWPATLVQPVGSPLSLECTVEGTSNPNLYWYRQAAGRGLQLLFYSVGIGQISSEVPQNLSASRPQDRQFILSSKKLLLSDSGFYLCAWSVPGQGGYEQYFGPGTRLTVT.

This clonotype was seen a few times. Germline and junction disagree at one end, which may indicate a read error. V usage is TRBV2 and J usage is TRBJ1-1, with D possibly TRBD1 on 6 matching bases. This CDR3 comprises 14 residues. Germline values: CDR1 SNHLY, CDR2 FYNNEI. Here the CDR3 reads CAGSEEGGGPGAFF. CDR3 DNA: TGTGCCGGCAGTGAGGAGGGCGGGGGGCCCGGAGCTTTCTTT.

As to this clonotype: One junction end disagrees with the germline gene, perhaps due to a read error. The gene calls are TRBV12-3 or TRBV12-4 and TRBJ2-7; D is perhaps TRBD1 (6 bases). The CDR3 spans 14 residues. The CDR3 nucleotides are TGTGCCAGCACTTTAGGGACAAGTCTATACGAGCAGTACTTC. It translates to CASTLGTSLYEQYF.

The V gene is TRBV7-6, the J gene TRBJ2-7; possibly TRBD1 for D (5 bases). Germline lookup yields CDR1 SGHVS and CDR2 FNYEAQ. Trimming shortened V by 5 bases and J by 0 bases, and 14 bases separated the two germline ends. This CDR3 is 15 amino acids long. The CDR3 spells CASSQGDTISYEQYF. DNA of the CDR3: TGTGCCAGCAGCCAAGGGGATACCATCTCCTACGAGCAGTACTTC.

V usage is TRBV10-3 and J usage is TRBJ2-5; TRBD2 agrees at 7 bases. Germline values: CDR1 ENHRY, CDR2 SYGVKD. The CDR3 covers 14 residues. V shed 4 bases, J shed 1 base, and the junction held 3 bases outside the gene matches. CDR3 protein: CAISGGTTQETQYF. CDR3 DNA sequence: TGTGCCATCAGTGGTGGGACTACCCAAGAGACCCAGTACTTC.

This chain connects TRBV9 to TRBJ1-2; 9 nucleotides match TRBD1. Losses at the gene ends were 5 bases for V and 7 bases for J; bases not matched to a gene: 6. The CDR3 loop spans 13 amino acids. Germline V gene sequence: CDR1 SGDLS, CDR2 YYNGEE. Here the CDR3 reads CASSKTGGRGYTF. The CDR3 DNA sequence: TGTGCCAGCAGTAAAACAGGGGGCCGTGGCTACACCTTC.

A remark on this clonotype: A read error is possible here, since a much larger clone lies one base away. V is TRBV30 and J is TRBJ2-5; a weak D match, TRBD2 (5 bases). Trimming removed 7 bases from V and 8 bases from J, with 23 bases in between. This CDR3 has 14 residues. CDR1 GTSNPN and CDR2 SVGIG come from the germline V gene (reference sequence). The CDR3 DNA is TGTGCCTTCAATGCCGGGCCTACGGGGTGTACCCAGTACTTC. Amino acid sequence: CAFNAGPTGCTQYF.

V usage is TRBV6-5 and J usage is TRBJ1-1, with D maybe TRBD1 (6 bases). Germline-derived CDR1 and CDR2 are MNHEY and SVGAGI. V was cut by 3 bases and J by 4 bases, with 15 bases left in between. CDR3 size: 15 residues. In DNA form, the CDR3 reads TGTGCCAGCAGTTATGCGGGGGCAAGAGGCACTGAAGCTTTCTTT. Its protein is CASSYAGARGTEAFF.

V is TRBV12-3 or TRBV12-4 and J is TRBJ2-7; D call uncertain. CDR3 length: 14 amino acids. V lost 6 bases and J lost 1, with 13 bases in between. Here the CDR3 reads CASSPDDSSYEQYF. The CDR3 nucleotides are TGTGCCAGCAGCCCGGACGACTCTTCCTACGAGCAGTACTTC.

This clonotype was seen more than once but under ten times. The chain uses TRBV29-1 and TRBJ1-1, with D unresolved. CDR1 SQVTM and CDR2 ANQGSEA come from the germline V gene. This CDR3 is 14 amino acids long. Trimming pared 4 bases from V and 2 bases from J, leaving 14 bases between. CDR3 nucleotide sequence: TGCAGCGTTGTGGTCCTCGACGGAAACACTGAAGCTTTCTTT. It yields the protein CSVVVLDGNTEAFF.

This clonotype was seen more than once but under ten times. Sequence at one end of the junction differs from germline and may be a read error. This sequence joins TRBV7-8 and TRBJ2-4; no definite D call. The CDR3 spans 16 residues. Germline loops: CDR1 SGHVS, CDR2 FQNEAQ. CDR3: CASSLPVLLAKNIKYF. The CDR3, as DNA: TGTGCCAGCAGCTTACCCGTCCTATTAGCCAAAAACATTAAGTACTTC.

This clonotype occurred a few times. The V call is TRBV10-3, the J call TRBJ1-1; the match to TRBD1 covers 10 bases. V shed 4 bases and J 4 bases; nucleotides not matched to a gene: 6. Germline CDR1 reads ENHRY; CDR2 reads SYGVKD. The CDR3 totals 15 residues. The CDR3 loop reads CAISVPGQGTTEAFF. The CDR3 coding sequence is TGTGCCATCAGTGTCCCGGGACAGGGGACCACTGAAGCTTTCTTT.

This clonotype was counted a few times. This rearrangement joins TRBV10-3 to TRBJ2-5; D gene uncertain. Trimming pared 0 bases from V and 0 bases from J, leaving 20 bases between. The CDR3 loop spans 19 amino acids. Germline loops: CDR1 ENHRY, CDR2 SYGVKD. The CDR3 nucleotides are TGTGCCATCAGTGAGTCAAACTCGTTGGTTGGGGAAAACCAAGAGACCCAGTACTTC. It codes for CAISESNSLVGENQETQYF.

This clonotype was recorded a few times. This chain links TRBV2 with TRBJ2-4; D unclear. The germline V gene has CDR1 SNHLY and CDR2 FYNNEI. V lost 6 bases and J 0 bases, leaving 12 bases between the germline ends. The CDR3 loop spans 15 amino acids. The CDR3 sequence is CASRVPTGAKNIQYF. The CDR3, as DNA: TGTGCCAGCAGAGTACCGACCGGAGCCAAAAACATTCAGTACTTC.

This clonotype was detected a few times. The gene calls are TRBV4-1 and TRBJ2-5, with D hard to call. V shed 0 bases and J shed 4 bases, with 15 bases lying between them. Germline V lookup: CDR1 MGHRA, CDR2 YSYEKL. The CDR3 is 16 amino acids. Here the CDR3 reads CASSQDLWALGETQYF. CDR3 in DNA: TGCGCCAGCAGCCAAGATTTATGGGCCCTTGGAGAGACCCAGTACTTC.

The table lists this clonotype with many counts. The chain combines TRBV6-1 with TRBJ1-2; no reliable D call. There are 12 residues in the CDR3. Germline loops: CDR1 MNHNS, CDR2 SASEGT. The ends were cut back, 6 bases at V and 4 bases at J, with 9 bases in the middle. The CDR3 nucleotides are TGTGCCAGCAGCGTAGTGGGCTATGGCTACACCTTC. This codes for CASSVVGYGYTF.

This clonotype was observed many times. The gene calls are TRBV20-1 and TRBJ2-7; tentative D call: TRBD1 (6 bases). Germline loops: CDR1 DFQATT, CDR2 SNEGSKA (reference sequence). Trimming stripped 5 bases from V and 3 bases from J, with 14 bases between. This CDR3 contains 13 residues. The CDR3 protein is CSAHSTGRYEQYF. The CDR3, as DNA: TGCAGTGCTCACTCCACAGGGCGCTACGAGCAGTACTTC.

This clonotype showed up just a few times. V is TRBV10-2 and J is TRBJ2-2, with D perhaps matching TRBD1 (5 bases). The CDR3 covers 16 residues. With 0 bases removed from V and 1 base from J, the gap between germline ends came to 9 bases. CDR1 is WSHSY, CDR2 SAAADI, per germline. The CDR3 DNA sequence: TGCGCCAGCAGTGAGTCGAAGGGGTGGAACACCGGGGAGCTGTTTTTT. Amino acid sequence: CASSESKGWNTGELFF.

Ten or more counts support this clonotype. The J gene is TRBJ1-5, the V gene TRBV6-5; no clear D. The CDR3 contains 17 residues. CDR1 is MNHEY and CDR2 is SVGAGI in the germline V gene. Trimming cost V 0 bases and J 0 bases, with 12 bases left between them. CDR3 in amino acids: CASSYSRPALSNQPQHF. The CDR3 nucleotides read TGTGCCAGCAGTTACTCGAGGCCAGCCCTTAGCAATCAGCCCCAGCATTTT.